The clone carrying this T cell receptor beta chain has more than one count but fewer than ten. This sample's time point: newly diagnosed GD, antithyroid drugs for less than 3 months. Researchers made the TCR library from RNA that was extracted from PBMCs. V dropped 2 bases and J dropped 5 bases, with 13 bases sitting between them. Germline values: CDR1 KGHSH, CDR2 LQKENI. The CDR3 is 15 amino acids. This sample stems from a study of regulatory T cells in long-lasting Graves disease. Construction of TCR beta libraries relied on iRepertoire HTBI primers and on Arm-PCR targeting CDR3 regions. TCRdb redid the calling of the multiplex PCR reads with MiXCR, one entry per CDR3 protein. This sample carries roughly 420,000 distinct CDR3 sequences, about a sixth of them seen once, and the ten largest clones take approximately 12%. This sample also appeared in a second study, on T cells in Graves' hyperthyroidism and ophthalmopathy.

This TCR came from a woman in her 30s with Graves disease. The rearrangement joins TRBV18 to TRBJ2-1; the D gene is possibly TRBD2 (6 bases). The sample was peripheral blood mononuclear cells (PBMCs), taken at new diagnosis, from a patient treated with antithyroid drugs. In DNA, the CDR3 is TGTGCCAGCTCACCATCACAGCCTAGCGACAATGAGCAGTTCTTC. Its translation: CASSPSQPSDNEQFF.